The rows below give T cell receptor beta chains drawn from one sample of a study of T-cell reconstitution after alpha-beta-depleted transplantation in children. TCRdb redid the calling of the PCR reads with MiXCR, one entry per CDR3 protein. The data show hundreds of thousands of distinct CDR3 sequences, about 33% seen once. This material consisted of PBMCs from the stem cell graft donor, taken from the stem cell graft. The receptors were sampled from a human donor who donated a stem cell graft to a child with aplastic anemia. Both conserved end residues are part of each CDR3. The D gene is left open where the match is weak. Clone size, where shown, is once, few, many, or a class for clones that have expanded.

J gene: TRBJ1-2
clone size: .
V gene: TRBV20-1
D gene: .
CDR3 length: 16
CDR3 protein: CSASPPSRPDSRGYTF
CDR3 DNA: TGCAGTGCTAGCCCCCCCAGCAGGCCGGATAGTCGTGGCTACACCTTC

J gene: TRBJ1-6
clone size: .
V gene: TRBV6-1
D gene: .
CDR3 length: 14
CDR3 protein: CATLSGTDNSPLHF
CDR3 DNA: TGTGCCACCCTCTCCGGGACGGATAATTCACCCCTCCACTTT

J gene: TRBJ1-2
clone size: few
V gene: TRBV27
D gene: TRBD1
CDR3 length: 13
CDR3 protein: CASSVGQGNGYTF
CDR3 DNA: TGTGCCAGCAGTGTGGGACAGGGAAATGGCTACACCTTC

J gene: TRBJ2-1
clone size: .
V gene: TRBV7-2
D gene: TRBD2
CDR3 length: 22
CDR3 protein: CASSDSRVGGTSGKNSYNEQFF
CDR3 DNA: TGTGCCAGCAGCGACTCGCGCGTGGGGGGGACTAGCGGGAAAAACTCCTACAATGAGCAGTTCTTC

J gene: TRBJ2-1
clone size: few
V gene: TRBV15
D gene: TRBD2
CDR3 length: 16
CDR3 protein: CATSRDPGLAGSRQFF
CDR3 DNA: TGTGCCACCAGCAGAGATCCGGGACTAGCGGGATCAAGGCAGTTCTTC

J gene: TRBJ1-1
clone size: few
V gene: TRBV15
D gene: .
CDR3 length: 14
CDR3 protein: CATSTPGSGTEAFF
CDR3 DNA: TGTGCCACCAGCACCCCTGGGTCGGGCACTGAAGCTTTCTTT

J gene: TRBJ1-1
clone size: .
V gene: TRBV19
D gene: .
CDR3 length: 13
CDR3 protein: CASSISGVGEAFF
CDR3 DNA: TGTGCCAGTAGTATCTCGGGGGTAGGTGAAGCTTTCTTT

J gene: TRBJ1-2
clone size: few
V gene: TRBV20-1
D gene: .
CDR3 length: 13
CDR3 protein: CSASGLVNYGYTF
CDR3 DNA: TGCAGTGCTAGTGGTTTAGTTAACTATGGCTACACCTTC

J gene: TRBJ2-1
clone size: .
V gene: TRBV6-1
D gene: TRBD2
CDR3 length: 14
CDR3 protein: CASRGGTPGREQFF
CDR3 DNA: TGTGCCAGCAGGGGGGGGACGCCCGGTCGAGAGCAGTTCTTC

J gene: TRBJ1-5
clone size: .
V gene: TRBV6-2/TRBV6-3
D gene: TRBD1
CDR3 length: 16
CDR3 protein: CASRRTGGVSDQPQHF
CDR3 DNA: TGTGCCAGCCGAAGGACAGGGGGAGTCTCCGATCAGCCCCAGCATTTT

J gene: TRBJ2-1
clone size: .
V gene: TRBV28
D gene: .
CDR3 length: 19
CDR3 protein: CASIPNDKSGELSYNEQFF
CDR3 DNA: TGTGCCAGCATCCCGAATGACAAGAGCGGCGAACTGTCCTACAATGAGCAGTTCTTC

J gene: TRBJ1-3
clone size: .
V gene: TRBV29-1
D gene: .
CDR3 length: 13
CDR3 protein: CSVGFAGVGTIYF
CDR3 DNA: TGCAGCGTTGGCTTCGCGGGGGTGGGCACCATATATTTT

J gene: TRBJ2-1
clone size: few
V gene: TRBV7-2
D gene: TRBD1
CDR3 length: 14
CDR3 protein: CASRPGGAFNEQFF
CDR3 DNA: TGTGCCAGCAGGCCAGGGGGCGCTTTCAATGAGCAGTTCTTC

J gene: TRBJ2-5
clone size: few
V gene: TRBV2
D gene: .
CDR3 length: 12
CDR3 protein: CASDTVQETQYF
CDR3 DNA: TGTGCCAGCGATACAGTGCAAGAGACCCAGTACTTC

J gene: TRBJ2-3
clone size: .
V gene: TRBV12-3/TRBV12-4
D gene: TRBD2
CDR3 length: 14
CDR3 protein: CASRPSGRGNTQYF
CDR3 DNA: TGTGCCAGCAGACCTAGCGGGAGGGGGAATACGCAGTATTTT

J gene: TRBJ1-1
clone size: few
V gene: TRBV7-2
D gene: .
CDR3 length: 14
CDR3 protein: CASSLTASGTEAFF
CDR3 DNA: TGTGCCAGCAGCCTGACAGCGTCGGGCACTGAAGCTTTCTTT

J gene: TRBJ1-3
clone size: once
V gene: TRBV5-8
D gene: .
CDR3 length: 13
CDR3 protein: CASSQDVGNTIYF
CDR3 DNA: TGTGCCAGCAGCCAGGACGTCGGAAACACCATATATTTT

J gene: TRBJ1-2
clone size: few
V gene: TRBV12-3/TRBV12-4
D gene: TRBD1
CDR3 length: 14
CDR3 protein: CASRGQGYNYGYTF
CDR3 DNA: TGTGCCAGCAGGGGACAGGGCTATAACTATGGCTACACCTTC